This TCR beta chain is drawn from a study of sequential checkpoint blockade in melanoma. Study context: First-line arms were nivolumab then ipilimumab, or the reverse, randomized 1:1. About two dozen patients had matched tumor biopsies before treatment and at week 13 after nivolumab or ipilimumab alone.

Documented treatment: randomized to nivolumab then ipilimumab (arm A) or the reverse (arm B). As concerns this clone: What it binds is unknown.

Assay: immunoSEQ multiplex PCR; the TCRdb copy retains only in-frame clones and omits some. This table has around 4,600 clones, about a quarter appearing once. General study points: T-cell fraction and clonality followed PD-L1 and CD8+ counts, not mutational load. About 30 times likelier clinical benefit followed increased tumor T-cell fraction and clonality.

This CDR3 region has 11 residues. Germline V gene lookup returns CDR1 LGHNT and CDR2 FRNRAP. The origin of this receptor is a human donor with melanoma. The starting material was tumor tissue (inferred from file names), obtained from a patient given nivolumab and ipilimumab in sequence. The chain carries TRBV12-5 and TRBJ1-5, with D uncertain. The CDR3 here is CASGLDRTQHF. CDR3 coding DNA: TGTGCCAGCGGCTTAGACCGAACCCAGCATTTT.